The clone carrying this TCR beta chain was found many times. TCR beta CDR3 regions were amplified from RNA. The primer set for the first-round RT-PCR of the TCR CDR3 was HTBI. TCRdb reprocessed the multiplex PCR reads with MiXCR, giving one entry per CDR3 protein. The table lists hundreds of thousands of distinct CDR3 sequences, 15% to 20% of them singletons. These data come from a study of T cells in Graves' hyperthyroidism and ophthalmopathy. About the study: Pretreatment peripheral blood was obtained at initial diagnosis.

The CDR3 has 15 residues. J lost 2 bases, V lost 6 bases, and 7 bases had no gene match. Germline V lookup: CDR1 MNHEY, CDR2 SMNVEV (reference sequence). V usage is TRBV27 and J usage is TRBJ2-3; TRBD1 agrees at 8 bases. The TCR originated in a woman aged 40 to 50 with Graves' ophthalmopathy. Sequencing used blood. As DNA, the CDR3 is TGTGCCAGCAGAAAACAGGGGGGCTACACAGATACGCAGTATTTT. Translated: CASRKQGGYTDTQYF.